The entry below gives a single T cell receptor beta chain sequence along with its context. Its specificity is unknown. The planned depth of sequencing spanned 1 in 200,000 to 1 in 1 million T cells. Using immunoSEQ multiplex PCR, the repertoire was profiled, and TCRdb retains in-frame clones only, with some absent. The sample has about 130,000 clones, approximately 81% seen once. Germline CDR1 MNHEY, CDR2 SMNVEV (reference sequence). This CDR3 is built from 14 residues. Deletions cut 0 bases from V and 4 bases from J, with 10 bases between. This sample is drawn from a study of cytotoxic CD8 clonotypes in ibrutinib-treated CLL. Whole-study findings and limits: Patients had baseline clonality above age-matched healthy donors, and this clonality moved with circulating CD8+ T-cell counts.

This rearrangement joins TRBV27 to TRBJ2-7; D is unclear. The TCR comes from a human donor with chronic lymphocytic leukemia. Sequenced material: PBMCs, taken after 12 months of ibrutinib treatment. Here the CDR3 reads CASSLSHRTYEQYF. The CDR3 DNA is TGTGCCAGCAGTTTATCCCACAGAACTTACGAGCAGTACTTC.